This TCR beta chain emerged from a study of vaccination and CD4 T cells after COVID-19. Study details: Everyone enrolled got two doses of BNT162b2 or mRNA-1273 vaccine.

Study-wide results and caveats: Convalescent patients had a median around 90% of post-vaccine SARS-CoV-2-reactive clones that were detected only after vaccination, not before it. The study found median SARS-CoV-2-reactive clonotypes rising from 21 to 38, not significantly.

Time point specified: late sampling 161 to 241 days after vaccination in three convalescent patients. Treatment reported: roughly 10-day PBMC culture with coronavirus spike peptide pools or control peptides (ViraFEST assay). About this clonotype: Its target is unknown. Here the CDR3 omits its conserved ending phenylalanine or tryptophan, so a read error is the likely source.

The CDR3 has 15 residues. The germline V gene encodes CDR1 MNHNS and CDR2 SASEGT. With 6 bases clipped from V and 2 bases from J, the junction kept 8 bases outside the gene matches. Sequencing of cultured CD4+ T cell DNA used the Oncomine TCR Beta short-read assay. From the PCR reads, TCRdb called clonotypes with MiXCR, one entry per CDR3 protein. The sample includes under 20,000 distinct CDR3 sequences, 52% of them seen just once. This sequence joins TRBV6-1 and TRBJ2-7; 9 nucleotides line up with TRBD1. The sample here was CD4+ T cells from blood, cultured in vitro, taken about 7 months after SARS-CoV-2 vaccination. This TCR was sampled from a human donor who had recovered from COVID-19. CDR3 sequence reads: CASRFRDRVPYEQYL. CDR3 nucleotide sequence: TGTGCCAGCAGGTTCAGGGACAGGGTACCCTACGAGCAGTACCTC.